These T cell receptor beta chains were read from a single sample in a study of blood T cell repertoires in COVID-19. Generated by immunoSEQ multiplex PCR, the TCRdb table keeps only in-frame clones and is missing some. This table has around 130,000 clones, 85% to 90% appearing once. The sample was peripheral blood. All receptors derive from a man between 65 and 79 years old with active COVID-19. Each CDR3 is given with its conserved first and last residue. D genes are given only for firm matches. Expanded clones get a size class; other rows say once, few or many, or leave the size out.

.	TRBD1	TRBV5-4	TRBJ2-1	TGTGCCAGCAGCTTACCGACAGGGGAGTGGGAGCAGTTCTTC	CASSLPTGEWEQFF
.	TRBD1	TRBV3-1/TRBV3-2	TRBJ1-2	TGTGCCAGCAGCCACGGACAGGGGAATGGCTACACCTTC	CASSHGQGNGYTF
.	.	TRBV18	TRBJ2-1	TGTGCCAGCTCTGCAGGGCGAAACAATGAGCAGTTCTTC	CASSAGRNNEQFF
few	TRBD1	TRBV6-1	TRBJ1-1	TGTGCCAGCAGTGATCCGGACAGGGGAAGAATTTTGTCCACTGAAGCTTTCTTT	CASSDPDRGRILSTEAFF
.	TRBD2	TRBV6-5	TRBJ2-3	TGTGCCAGCAGTCCGACTAGCGGGAGGATGGATACGCAGTATTTT	CASSPTSGRMDTQYF
.	TRBD2	TRBV24-1	TRBJ2-7	TGTGCCACCAGTGAGCGCGGACTAGCGGATCCCTACGAGCAGTACTTC	CATSERGLADPYEQYF
once	TRBD2	TRBV6-1	TRBJ2-2	TGTGCCAGCAGTGCCTCCTATGTTGCGGGAGGAACAGACGGGGAGCTGTTTTTT	CASSASYVAGGTDGELFF
few	TRBD1	TRBV7-3	TRBJ2-2	TGTGCCAGCAGCTTAACCCACGGGACAGGGACCACCGGGGAGCTGTTTTTT	CASSLTHGTGTTGELFF
.	TRBD1	TRBV28	TRBJ1-1	TGTGCCAGCAGCCTCCCCCGACAGGGCTTGAACACTGAAGCTTTCTTT	CASSLPRQGLNTEAFF
.	TRBD1	TRBV6-5	TRBJ1-5	TGTGCCAGCCGCCGGGACAGGGAAAGTCAGCCCCAGCATTTT	CASRRDRESQPQHF
.	.	TRBV19	TRBJ2-1	TGTGCCAGTAGTATCGGACTCCCCTACAATGAGCAGTTCTTC	CASSIGLPYNEQFF
.	TRBD1	TRBV11-2	TRBJ2-5	TGTGCCAGCAACCCCCGGGACAGGGGATTGGAAGAGACCCAGTACTTC	CASNPRDRGLEETQYF
.	.	TRBV10-1	TRBJ2-2	TGCGCCAGCAGTTACGGCGGATTAAACACCGGGGAGCTGTTTTTT	CASSYGGLNTGELFF
.	.	TRBV5-1	TRBJ2-7	TGCGCCAGCAGTCGAGAGGACCCCGCCTCGGGAGAGCAGTACTTC	CASSREDPASGEQYF